This T cell receptor beta chain originates from a study of T cells in Graves' hyperthyroidism and ophthalmopathy. This CDR3 spans 13 amino acids. From RNA transcripts, TCR beta CDR3 regions were amplified. The HTBI primer set served for first-round RT-PCR of the TCR CDR3. One entry per CDR3 protein, called by TCRdb with MiXCR from the multiplex PCR reads. The sample lists about 420,000 distinct CDR3 sequences, about an eighth occurring once. For this clonotype: This may come from a read error, since a much larger clone is one base off.

The J gene is TRBJ1-2, the V gene TRBV12-3 or TRBV12-4; D gene uncertain. Specimen: blood. The receptor comes from a woman between 18 and 29 years old with Graves' hyperthyroidism. CDR3 coding DNA: TGTGCCAGCGGTTTAAACAGACTCTATGGCTACACCTTC. Translating it yields CASGLNRLYGYTF.